The following is a T cell receptor (beta chain) sequence with its context. Its antigen remains undetermined. The sample holds no much larger clone one base away, and base qualities are not on file. Trimming costs V 6 bases and J 5 bases, and their ends lie 13 bases apart. CDR1 and CDR2, per the germline V gene (reference sequence), are LGHDT and YNNKEL. Taken from cysteine to phenylalanine, the CDR3 has 14 residues. CDR3 DNA is the only sequence kept; it has 42 bases, read in frame from the first base. Another Seattle source contributed samples from volunteer blood donors who had recovered from COVID-19. The collaborating institutions used their own protocols to collect whole blood in K2EDTA tubes. For TCRbeta analysis, collaborators shipped samples in one of three forms: frozen whole blood, isolated PBMCs, or DNA extracted from either of those sample types. The immunoSEQ Assay, a bias-controlled multiplex PCR, was used to amplify TCRbeta CDR3 regions from genomic DNA. Regarding the original processing steps: The number of nucleated cells in each sample was estimated by amplification of reference gene primers within the assay. To quantify the absolute abundance of each unique TCRbeta CDR3 rearrangement, sequence reads were collapsed and filtered. For each sample, productive Simpson clonality was calculated by taking the square root of Simpson's diversity index across productive rearrangements. The table was pulled from immuneACCESS by TCRdb, which kept in-frame rearrangements only. Such tables lose some clones; where checked, under half of the loss comes from unresolved V genes, and the rest has no known cause. D and trimming were read from the DNA, whereas the V and J calls and clone size are those reported in that table. Present in this sample are about 260,000 clones, over 80% of which were seen just once. The top ten clones comprise over 1.2% of the sample.

The data are from a study of blood T cell repertoires in COVID-19 (dated by TCRdb to the early 2020s). At the level of the whole study: Collaborator samples came from the United States, Italy and Spain and covered acute and convalescent phases of COVID-19. The prospective study material was composed of cDNA or gDNA derived from T cells, B-cell-depleted T cells, or PBMCs. The dataset comprised deeply sampled blood TCRbeta repertoires from subjects exposed to, actively infected with, or recovered from COVID-19. A freely available public database, intended as a resource for researchers studying the immune response to SARS-CoV-2, is where the repertoires were released. The samples were drawn from the first 160 participants of the ongoing ImmuneRACE study and from 950 to 1,500 subjects provided by 6 global collaborators. Sample metadata almost always included a de-identified subject ID, COVID-19 status, age in years and sex. HLA class I and class II types, where available, came from metadata supplied by the sample provider rather than from assay-based typing.

What the research found in general, with its limitations: How much clinical and demographic metadata was included differed by source and by participant, and the metadata was provided uncurated.

Sequenced input: peripheral blood. The chain was built from TRBV3-1 (or the pseudogene TRBV3-2) and TRBJ2-2, with TRBD2 tentatively as D gene (5 bases match). This clonotype was sampled from a woman in her thirties or forties who had recovered from COVID-19. The sequenced DNA: TGTGCCAGCAGTCCCCGGGATCAAACCGGGGAGCTGTTTTTT. Its coded protein is CASSPRDQTGELFF.